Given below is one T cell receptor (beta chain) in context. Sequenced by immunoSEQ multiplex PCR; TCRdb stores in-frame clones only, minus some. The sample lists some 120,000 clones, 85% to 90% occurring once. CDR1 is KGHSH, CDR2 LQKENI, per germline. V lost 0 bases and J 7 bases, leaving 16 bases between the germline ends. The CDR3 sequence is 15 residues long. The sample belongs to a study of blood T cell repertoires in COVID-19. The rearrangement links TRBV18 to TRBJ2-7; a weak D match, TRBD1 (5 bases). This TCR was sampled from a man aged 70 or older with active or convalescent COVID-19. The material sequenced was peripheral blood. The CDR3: CASSPPAGFPGEQYF. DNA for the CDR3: TGTGCCAGCTCACCACCGGCAGGGTTTCCTGGAGAGCAGTACTTC. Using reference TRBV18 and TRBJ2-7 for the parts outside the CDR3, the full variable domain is NAGVMQNPRHLVRRRGQEARLRCSPMKGHSHVYWYRQLPEEGLKFMVYLQKENIIDESGMPKERFSAEFPKEGPSILRIQQVVRGDSAAYFCASSPPAGFPGEQYFGPGTRLTVT.